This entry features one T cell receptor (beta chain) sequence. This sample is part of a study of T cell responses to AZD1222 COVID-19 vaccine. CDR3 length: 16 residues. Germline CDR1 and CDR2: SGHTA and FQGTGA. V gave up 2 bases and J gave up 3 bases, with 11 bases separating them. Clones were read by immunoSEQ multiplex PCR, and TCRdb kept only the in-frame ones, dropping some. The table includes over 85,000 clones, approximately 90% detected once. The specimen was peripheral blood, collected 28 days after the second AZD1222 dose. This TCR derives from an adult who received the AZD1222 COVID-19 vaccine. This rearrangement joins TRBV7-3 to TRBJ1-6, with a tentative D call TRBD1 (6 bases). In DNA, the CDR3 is TGTGCCAGCAGCTTAGGGGGGGCTAGCTATAATTCACCCCTCCACTTT. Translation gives CASSLGGASYNSPLHF.